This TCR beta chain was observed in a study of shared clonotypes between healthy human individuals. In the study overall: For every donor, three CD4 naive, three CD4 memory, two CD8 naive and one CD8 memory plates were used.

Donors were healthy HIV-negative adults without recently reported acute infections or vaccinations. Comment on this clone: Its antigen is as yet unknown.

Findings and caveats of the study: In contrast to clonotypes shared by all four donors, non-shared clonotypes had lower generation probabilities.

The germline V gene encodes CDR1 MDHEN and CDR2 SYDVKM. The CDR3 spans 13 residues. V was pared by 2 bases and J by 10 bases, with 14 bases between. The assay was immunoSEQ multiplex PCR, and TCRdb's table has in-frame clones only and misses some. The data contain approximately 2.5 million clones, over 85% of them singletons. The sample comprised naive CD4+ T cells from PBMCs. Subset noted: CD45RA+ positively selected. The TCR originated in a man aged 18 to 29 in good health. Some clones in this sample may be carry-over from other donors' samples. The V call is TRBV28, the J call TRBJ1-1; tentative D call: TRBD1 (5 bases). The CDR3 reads CASSLGGGVGAFF. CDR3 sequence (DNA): TGTGCCAGCAGTTTAGGGGGGGGAGTGGGAGCTTTCTTT.